The 8 T cell receptor beta chains given below trace back to one sample, sequenced in a study of T cell responses to AZD1222 COVID-19 vaccine (dated by TCRdb to the early 2020s). The sample's time point label is to be understood as: baseline before first vaccination. The method was the immunoSEQ multiplex PCR assay. Imported from immuneACCESS, the table was reduced by TCRdb to in-frame sequences with V and J called. These copies leave out some clones; in studies compared against another copy, an unresolved V gene accounts for under half, and the cause of the remainder is not known. The table for this sample lists around 100,000 clones; about nine tenths of them were counted only once. The ten largest make up roughly 1.7% of the sample. This specimen was peripheral blood, taken on day 0 of AZD1222 vaccination. The source of these receptors is an adult in good health.

The genes are TRBV21-1 and TRBJ2-7; TRBD1, the table's D call, lacks a check against the DNA. TRBV21-1 is labeled a pseudogene. The CDR3 covers 14 residues. This CDR3 is CASSITGSSYEQYF. The CDR3 DNA is TGTGCCAGCAGCATAACAGGGAGCTCCTACGAGCAGTACTTC.

This chain connects TRBV4-2 to TRBJ1-1; the match to TRBD1 covers 10 bases. V trimming: 4 bases; J trimming: 3 bases; junction bases outside the gene matches: 8. This CDR3 region has 16 residues. Germline V gives CDR1 LGHNA, CDR2 YNFKEQ. The DNA of the CDR3 is TGTGCCAGCAGCCCGCTGGAGGGGACAGGGGACACTGAAGCTTTCTTT. This gives the protein CASSPLEGTGDTEAFF.

The J gene is TRBJ1-2, the V gene TRBV28; 10 nucleotides agree with TRBD1. The CDR3 runs to 14 residues. V lost 5 bases and J lost 5; bases outside the gene matches: 5. CDR1 and CDR2 (germline): MDHEN, SYDVKM. The CDR3 bases are TGTGCCAGCAGTCCGGGACAGGGGCTATATGGCTACACCTTC. Amino acid sequence: CASSPGQGLYGYTF.

This chain joins TRBV6-6 and TRBJ2-5; TRBD2 matches 7 bases. CDR1 is MNHNY, CDR2 SVGAGI, per germline (reference sequence). V lost 5 bases to trimming and J lost 7 bases; unmatched junction nucleotides: 10. The CDR3 contains 14 residues. Here the CDR3 reads CASSVGQKRGTQYF. The CDR3, as DNA: TGTGCCAGCAGTGTGGGCCAGAAGCGGGGGACCCAGTACTTC.

V usage is TRBV30 and J usage is TRBJ2-7; TRBD2 aligns across 8 bases. In germline, CDR1 is GTSNPN, CDR2 SVGIG (reference sequence). The CDR3 is made up of 13 amino acids. J lost 2 bases, V lost 7 bases, and 7 bases had no gene match. The CDR3 nucleotides are TGTGCCTCACAGACTAGCGTCGCCTACGAGCAGTACTTC. Amino acid sequence: CASQTSVAYEQYF.

This sequence joins TRBV2 and TRBJ2-7; D gene unclear. CDR3 length equals 13 residues. Germline CDR1 reads SNHLY; CDR2 reads FYNNEI. V lost 3 bases, J lost 2 bases, and 8 bases lay in between. The CDR3, as DNA: TGTGCCAGCAGTGATCGGGTAGCCTACGAGCAGTACTTC. It specifies CASSDRVAYEQYF.

The chain joins TRBV2 to TRBJ2-7; the match to TRBD2 covers 8 bases. Germline CDR1 is SNHLY and CDR2 is FYNNEI. The CDR3 is made up of 15 amino acids. With V trimmed by 5 bases and J by 2 bases, 8 bases remained unmatched. CDR3 protein: CASSSRAGEAYEQYF. The DNA of the CDR3 is TGTGCCAGCAGTTCCCGAGCGGGAGAGGCCTACGAGCAGTACTTC.

The chain links TRBV13 to TRBJ2-7, with TRBD1 matching over 7 bases. Germline V gene lookup returns CDR1 PRHDT and CDR2 FYEKMQ (reference sequence). The CDR3 sequence is 14 residues long. The V segment lost 3 bases and the J segment 1 base; nucleotides outside the gene matches: 3. In DNA, the CDR3 is TGTGCCAGCAGCTTGACGGGACAGTCCTACGAGCAGTACTTC. Amino acid sequence: CASSLTGQSYEQYF.